The rows below give T cell receptor beta chains drawn from one sample of a study of human T cells and chemical hapten exposure. MiXCR was run by TCRdb on the RACE reads, yielding one entry per CDR3 protein. Found here are 75,000 to 100,000 distinct CDR3 sequences, over 8% of them singletons; the top ten hold 2.9%. Sequenced sample: whole blood. The receptors come from a female donor in good health. Some clones in this sample may be carry-over from other donors' samples. Each CDR3 is given with its conserved first and last residue. A D gene is named only where the DNA matches it firmly. Not all rows give a size; the values are once, few, many and, for expanded clones, a class.

j_call clone_size d_call v_call cdr3_nt cdr3_aa
TRBJ2-3 NA NA TRBV6-2/TRBV6-3 TGTGCCAGCAGTTACTCGCAAGGATTTTCTAGCACAGATACGCAGTATTTT CASSYSQGFSSTDTQYF
TRBJ1-5 many TRBD1 TRBV7-8 TGTGCCAGCAGCCAAGCTTTTGGACAGGGGCAACAGCCCCAGCATTTT CASSQAFGQGQQPQHF
TRBJ2-1 few TRBD2 TRBV29-1 TGCAGCGTTGAAAAGGTCCGCGGGAGGGACAATGAGCAGTTCTTC CSVEKVRGRDNEQFF
TRBJ1-5 NA NA TRBV20-1 TGCAGTGCTAGAGAGTGGGGGAGGGATAGCAATCAGCCCCAGCATTTT CSAREWGRDSNQPQHF
TRBJ2-7 NA NA TRBV2 TGTGCCAGCAGTGACCGGGGGGCGAACAGCTACGAGCAGTACTTC CASSDRGANSYEQYF
TRBJ2-1 many NA TRBV12-3/TRBV12-4 TGTGCCAGCAGTCCCGGACGGTGGATTGGGGAGCAGTTCTTC CASSPGRWIGEQFF
TRBJ1-2 many NA TRBV10-2 TGCGCCAGCAGTGAGTCAGCGGGGCGTGCGAACTATGGCTACACCTTC CASSESAGRANYGYTF
TRBJ2-1 many TRBD1 TRBV20-1 TGCAGTGCCACCCCGGCCGGGACAGGGTTGGGGAGTTGGGGGAATGAGCAGTTCTTC CSATPAGTGLGSWGNEQFF
TRBJ2-7 NA NA TRBV28 TGTGCCAGCAGTTTAAAGCTGGAGGGCTATTACGAGCAGTACTTC CASSLKLEGYYEQYF
TRBJ2-3 few TRBD1 TRBV29-1 TGCAGCTTTGATTCCCGGGACAGTGAGACAGATACGCAGTATTTT CSFDSRDSETDTQYF
TRBJ2-7 few TRBD1 TRBV4-1 TGCGCCAGCAGCCAGCCCGCCGGGACAGGGGGGCGCGAGCAGTACTTC CASSQPAGTGGREQYF
TRBJ2-4 NA NA TRBV3-1 TGTGCCAGCAGCCACGTGACCACCTACAGGGAACAAAACATTCAGTACTTC CASSHVTTYREQNIQYF
TRBJ1-2 many NA TRBV29-1 TGCAGCGTTGAGCGGCCCCTCGATGGCTACACCTTC CSVERPLDGYTF
TRBJ2-4 few NA TRBV20-1 TGCAGTGCTAGTCCACAGACCAAAAACATTCAGTACTTC CSASPQTKNIQYF
TRBJ2-3 many NA TRBV4-1 TGCGCCAGCAGCCCCAGGGGGACTCGGTTTGGAGATACGCAGTATTTT CASSPRGTRFGDTQYF
TRBJ1-1 NA NA TRBV11-1 TGTGCCAGCAGCGTTGAGGACGGGATGAACACTGAAGCTTTCTTT CASSVEDGMNTEAFF
TRBJ1-5 many TRBD1 TRBV6-2/TRBV6-3 TGTGCCAGCAGTACAGGGGGGAATCAGCCCCAGCATTTT CASSTGGNQPQHF
TRBJ2-2 few NA TRBV12-3/TRBV12-4 TGTGCCAGCAGTCCGGGCGGGGAGCTGTTTTTT CASSPGGELFF
TRBJ2-7 few NA TRBV12-3/TRBV12-4 TGTGCCAGCAGTTTCTCAATACTGTCCTACGAGCAGTACTTC CASSFSILSYEQYF
TRBJ2-7 many NA TRBV30 TGTGCCTGGAGTAGGTATGAGGGACGAAACTCCTACGAGCAGTACTTC CAWSRYEGRNSYEQYF
TRBJ1-2 many NA TRBV12-3/TRBV12-4 TGTGCCAGCAGTTTAGAGGAGACCAACTATGGCTACACCTTC CASSLEETNYGYTF
TRBJ2-7 few TRBD2 TRBV6-5 TGTGCCAGCAGTTCCGAGAGTAGCGGGAGGGGGTACGAGCAGTACTTC CASSSESSGRGYEQYF
TRBJ1-1 many TRBD1 TRBV12-3/TRBV12-4 TGTGCCAGCAGCCCGACAGGGGCTTCTGAAGCTTTCTTT CASSPTGASEAFF
TRBJ1-1 few TRBD1 TRBV29-1 TGCAGCGTTGAAGATGGACAGGGTGATAGCAACACTGAAGCTTTCTTT CSVEDGQGDSNTEAFF
TRBJ1-1 NA NA TRBV28 TGTGCCAGTCAACAGGGTGGGACTGAAGCTTTCTTT CASQQGGTEAFF
TRBJ2-3 NA TRBD2 TRBV12-3/TRBV12-4 TGTGCCAGCAGTTTAGCGCTAGCGGGAGTATCTACGCAGTATTTT CASSLALAGVSTQYF
TRBJ2-7 many NA TRBV29-1 TGCAGCGTCGAAGCAGGGAGCGGCGGCTACGAGCAGTACTTC CSVEAGSGGYEQYF
TRBJ1-2 few TRBD1 TRBV11-2 TGTGCCAGCAGCTCCTACAGGGGAAAAGATGTTGGCTACACCTTC CASSSYRGKDVGYTF
TRBJ1-4 NA NA TRBV23-1 TGCGCCAGCAGGCAAACGGACAGTCTTAATGAAAAACTGTTTTTT CASRQTDSLNEKLFF
TRBJ1-2 NA NA TRBV24-1 TGTGCCACCTCCCCCGACGGCTATGGCTACACCTTC CATSPDGYGYTF
TRBJ2-1 NA TRBD2 TRBV5-1 TGCGCCAGCAGCTTGGCCACTAGCGGGGGTACTTACAATGAGCAGTTCTTC CASSLATSGGTYNEQFF
TRBJ2-7 NA NA TRBV28 TGTGCCAGCAAGATTCGGGACACTACGTACGAGCAGTACTTC CASKIRDTTYEQYF
TRBJ1-5 NA NA TRBV2 TGTGCCAGCAGTGAGGGGGCACGACAGCCCCAGCATTTT CASSEGARQPQHF
TRBJ2-3 NA TRBD2 TRBV6-2/TRBV6-3 TGTGCCAGCAGTCCCACTAGCGGGACCGCAGATACGCAGTATTTT CASSPTSGTADTQYF
TRBJ2-7 few NA TRBV4-1 TGCGCCAGCAGCCAAGACTTCAAAGGGGGGGGGCAGTACTTC CASSQDFKGGGQYF
TRBJ1-6 few TRBD1 TRBV6-5 TGTGCCAGCAGCTACGAGGGACAGGGAAATTCACCCCTCCACTTT CASSYEGQGNSPLHF
TRBJ2-7 NA NA TRBV20-1 TGCAGTGCTAGAGATAGGACTGGCTCCTACGAGCAGTACTTC CSARDRTGSYEQYF
TRBJ1-4 NA TRBD1 TRBV3-1 TGTGCCAGCAGCGTACTGGGACAGCCGAATGGAAAACTGTTTTTT CASSVLGQPNGKLFF
TRBJ2-7 many TRBD2 TRBV4-2 TGTGCCAGCAGCCAAGATCCTAGCGGGGGCTCCTACGAGCAGTACTTC CASSQDPSGGSYEQYF
TRBJ2-6 NA NA TRBV5-5 TGTGCCAGCAGCTTGGCGTCGGGACGCCTCTCTGGGGCCAACGTCCTGACTTTC CASSLASGRLSGANVLTF
TRBJ2-5 NA NA TRBV19 TGTGCCAGTAGTGCAGTGGCGGAGACCCAGTACTTC CASSAVAETQYF
TRBJ1-2 many NA TRBV29-1 TGCAGCGTCGAACCTCCGGGACACTCCTATGGCTACACCTTC CSVEPPGHSYGYTF